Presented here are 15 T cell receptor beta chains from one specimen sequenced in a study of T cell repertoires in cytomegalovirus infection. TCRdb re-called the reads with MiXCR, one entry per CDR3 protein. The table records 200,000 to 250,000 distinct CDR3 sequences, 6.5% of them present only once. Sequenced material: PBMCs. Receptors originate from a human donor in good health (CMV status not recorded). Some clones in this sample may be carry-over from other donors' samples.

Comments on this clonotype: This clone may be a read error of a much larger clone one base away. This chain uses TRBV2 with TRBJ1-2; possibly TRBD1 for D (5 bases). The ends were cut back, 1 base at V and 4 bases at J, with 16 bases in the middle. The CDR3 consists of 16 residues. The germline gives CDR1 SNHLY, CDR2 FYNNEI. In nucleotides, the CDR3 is TGTGCCAGCAGTGAAGATAGAACAGGCCTTAGCTATGGCTACACCTTC. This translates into CASSEDRTGLSYGYTF.

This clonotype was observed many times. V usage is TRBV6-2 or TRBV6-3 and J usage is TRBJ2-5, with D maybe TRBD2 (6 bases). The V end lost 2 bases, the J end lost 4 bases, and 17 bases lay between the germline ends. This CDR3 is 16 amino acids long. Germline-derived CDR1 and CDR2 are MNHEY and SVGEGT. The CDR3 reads CASSYGARLGVETQYF. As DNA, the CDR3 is TGTGCCAGCAGTTACGGCGCCAGACTAGGCGTAGAGACCCAGTACTTC.

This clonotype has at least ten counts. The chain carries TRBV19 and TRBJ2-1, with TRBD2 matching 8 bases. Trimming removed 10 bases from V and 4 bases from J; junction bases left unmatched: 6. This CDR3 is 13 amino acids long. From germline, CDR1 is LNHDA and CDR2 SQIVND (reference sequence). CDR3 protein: CATRTSLYNEQFF. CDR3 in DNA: TGTGCCACCCGGACTAGCCTATACAATGAGCAGTTCTTC.

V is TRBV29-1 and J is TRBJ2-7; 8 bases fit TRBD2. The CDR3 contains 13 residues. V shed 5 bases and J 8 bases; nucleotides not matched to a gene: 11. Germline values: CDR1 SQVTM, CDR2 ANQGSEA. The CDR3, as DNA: TGCAGCGTTACGGATGGAGCGGGGGATAAGCAGTACTTC. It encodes CSVTDGAGDKQYF.

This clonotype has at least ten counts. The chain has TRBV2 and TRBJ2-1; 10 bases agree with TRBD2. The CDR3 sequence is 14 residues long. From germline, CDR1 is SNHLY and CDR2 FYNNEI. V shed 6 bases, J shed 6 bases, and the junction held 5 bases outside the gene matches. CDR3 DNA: TGTGCCAGCAGCCAGGGACTAGCGTCCAATGAGCAGTTCTTC. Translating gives CASSQGLASNEQFF.

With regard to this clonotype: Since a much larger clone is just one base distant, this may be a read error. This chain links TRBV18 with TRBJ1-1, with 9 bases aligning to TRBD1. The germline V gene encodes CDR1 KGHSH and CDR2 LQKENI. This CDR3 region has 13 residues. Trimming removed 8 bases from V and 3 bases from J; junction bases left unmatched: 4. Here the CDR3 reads CASGDRVDTEAFF. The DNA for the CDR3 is TGTGCCAGCGGGGACAGGGTCGACACTGAAGCTTTCTTT.

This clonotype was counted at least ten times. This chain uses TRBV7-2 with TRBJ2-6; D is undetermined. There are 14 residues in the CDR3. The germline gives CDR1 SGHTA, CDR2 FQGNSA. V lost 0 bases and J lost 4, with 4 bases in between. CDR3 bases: TGTGCCAGCAGCTTAGCGGGAGGGGCCAACGTCCTGACTTTC. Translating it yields CASSLAGGANVLTF.

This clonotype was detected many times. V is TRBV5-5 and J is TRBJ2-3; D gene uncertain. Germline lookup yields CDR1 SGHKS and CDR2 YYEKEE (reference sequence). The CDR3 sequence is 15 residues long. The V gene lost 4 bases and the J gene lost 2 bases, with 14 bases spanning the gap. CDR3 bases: TGTGCCAGCAGCCCGTGGAACGACTTCACAGATACGCAGTATTTT. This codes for CASSPWNDFTDTQYF.

In DNA form, the CDR3 reads TGCAGCGTTGTAGTCTCCGGGACAGCGGCCGGGCAGCCCCAGCATTTT. It yields the protein CSVVVSGTAAGQPQHF. This rearrangement joins TRBV29-1 to TRBJ1-5; 7 bases are a match to TRBD1. Unmatched junction bases numbered 16, after V lost 4 bases and J lost 7 bases. The CDR3 consists of 16 residues. From germline, CDR1 is SQVTM and CDR2 ANQGSEA.

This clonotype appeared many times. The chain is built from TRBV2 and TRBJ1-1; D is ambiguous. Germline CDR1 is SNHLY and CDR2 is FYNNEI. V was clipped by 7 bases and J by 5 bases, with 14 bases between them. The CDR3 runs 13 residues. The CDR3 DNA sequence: TGTGCCAGCAACGGATTCAGTGGGACTGAAGCTTTCTTT. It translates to CASNGFSGTEAFF.

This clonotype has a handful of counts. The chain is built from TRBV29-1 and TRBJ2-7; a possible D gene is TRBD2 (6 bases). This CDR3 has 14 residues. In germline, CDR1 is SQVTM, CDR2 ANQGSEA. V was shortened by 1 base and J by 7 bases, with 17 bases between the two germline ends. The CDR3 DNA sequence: TGCAGCGTTGAAGGCCCGGGACTTGGATTTGAGCAGTACTTC. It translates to CSVEGPGLGFEQYF.

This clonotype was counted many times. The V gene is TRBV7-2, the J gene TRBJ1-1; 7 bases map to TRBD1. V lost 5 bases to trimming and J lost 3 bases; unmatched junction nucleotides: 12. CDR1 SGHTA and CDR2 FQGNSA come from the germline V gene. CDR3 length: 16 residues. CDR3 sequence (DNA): TGTGCCAGCAGCCTCCGACAGGGAGGGTTGTACACTGAAGCTTTCTTT. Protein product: CASSLRQGGLYTEAFF.

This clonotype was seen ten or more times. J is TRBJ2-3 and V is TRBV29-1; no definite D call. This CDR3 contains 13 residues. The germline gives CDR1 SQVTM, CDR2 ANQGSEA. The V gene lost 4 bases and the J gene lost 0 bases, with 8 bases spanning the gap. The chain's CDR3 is CSVASPSTDTQYF. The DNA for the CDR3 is TGCAGCGTTGCCAGTCCTAGCACAGATACGCAGTATTTT.

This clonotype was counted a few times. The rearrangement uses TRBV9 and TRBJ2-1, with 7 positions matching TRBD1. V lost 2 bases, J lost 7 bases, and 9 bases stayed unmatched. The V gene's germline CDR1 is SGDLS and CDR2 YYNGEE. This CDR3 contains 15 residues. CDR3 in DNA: TGTGCCAGCAGCGTTGGGACAGCGCTAGGAAATGAGCAGTTCTTC. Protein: CASSVGTALGNEQFF.

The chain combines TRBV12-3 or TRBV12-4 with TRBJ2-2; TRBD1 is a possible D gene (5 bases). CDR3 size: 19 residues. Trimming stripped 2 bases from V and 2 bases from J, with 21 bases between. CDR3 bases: TGTGCCAGCAGTTTAACGTTGGGGCCCTTTCGGTTAAACACCGGGGAGCTGTTTTTT. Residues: CASSLTLGPFRLNTGELFF.